What follows are 14 T cell receptor beta chains derived from one specimen sequenced in a study of shared clonotypes between healthy human individuals. Measured with immunoSEQ multiplex PCR; TCRdb has only the in-frame clones, and not every one. This table holds more than 150,000 clones, approximately 60% found once. The sequencing input was memory CD4+ T cells sorted from blood. Subset given: CD45RA-negative fraction. All receptors come from a man in his thirties or forties in good health.

The chain carries TRBV9 and TRBJ2-4; 11 nucleotides line up with TRBD1. Germline V gene sequence: CDR1 SGDLS, CDR2 YYNGEE. This CDR3 has 17 amino acids. With 3 bases clipped from V and 5 bases from J, the junction kept 10 bases outside the gene matches. For the CDR3, the DNA is TGTGCCAGCAGCGCGAACTCACCGGGACAGGGGGAAAACATTCAGTACTTC. It is translated as CASSANSPGQGENIQYF.

The chain carries TRBV28 and TRBJ1-2; D is ambiguous. Germline V CDR1 and CDR2: MDHEN, SYDVKM. There are 13 residues in the CDR3. V was clipped by 2 bases and J by 0 bases, with 4 bases between them. This chain's CDR3 is CASSLGTNYGYTF. In DNA, the CDR3 is TGTGCCAGCAGTTTAGGCACTAACTATGGCTACACCTTC.

In this sample, this clone turned up a few times. The J gene is TRBJ1-5, the V gene TRBV30; 8 bases are a match to TRBD1. The CDR3 has 13 amino acids. The V and J ends lost 7 bases and 5 bases, in that order; junction bases with no gene match: 7. Per the germline V gene, CDR1 is GTSNPN and CDR2 is SVGIG (reference sequence). CDR3 amino acids: CAFSEQGDQPQHF. In DNA form, the CDR3 reads TGTGCCTTCTCCGAACAGGGGGATCAGCCCCAGCATTTT.

The gene calls are TRBV15 and TRBJ2-7; TRBD1 agrees at 10 bases. CDR3 length equals 16 residues. The germline CDR1 and CDR2 sequences are LNHNV and YYDKDF (reference sequence). Trimming cost V 0 bases and J 4 bases; bases outside gene matches: 6. In DNA, the CDR3 is TGTGCCACCAGCAGAGAAAAACCGGGACAGGGGTACGAGCAGTACTTC. It translates to CATSREKPGQGYEQYF.

This clone was observed many times. The CDR3 region is CAWTSGRRDTQYF. Here the CDR3 DNA reads TGTGCCTGGACTAGCGGAAGGAGAGATACGCAGTATTTT. V gene TRBV30 combines with J gene TRBJ2-3; the match to TRBD2 covers 7 bases. J gave up 5 bases and V 4 bases, and 6 bases lay outside the gene matches. CDR3 length: 13 residues. Per the germline V gene, CDR1 is GTSNPN and CDR2 is SVGIG (reference sequence).

Comment on this clone: An end of the junction differs from the germline gene, which may be a read error. V usage is TRBV2 and J usage is TRBJ2-7; weak D call: TRBD2 (5 bases). There are 14 residues in the CDR3. The germline V gene has CDR1 SNHLY and CDR2 FYNNEI. CDR3 coding DNA: TGTGCCAGCAGAGAAGCGGAGAGCTCCTACGAGCAGTACTTC. Protein sequence: CASREAESSYEQYF. Based on the CDR3 plus reference TRBV2 and TRBJ2-7, the full variable domain is EPEVTQTPSHQVTQMGQEVILRCVPISNHLYFYWYRQILGQKVEFLVSFYNNEISEKSEIFDDQFSVERPDGSNFTLKIRSTKLEDSAMYFCASREAESSYEQYFGPGTRLTVT.

The chain links TRBV18 to TRBJ2-7; maybe TRBD1 (6 bases). Per the germline V gene, CDR1 is KGHSH and CDR2 is LQKENI. CDR3 length: 14 residues. V shed 1 base and J shed 1 base, with 8 bases lying between them. CDR3 in amino acids: CASSPRQDSYEQYF. DNA of the CDR3: TGTGCCAGCTCACCACGACAGGATTCCTACGAGCAGTACTTC.

This clone showed up just a few times. V is TRBV4-1 and J is TRBJ2-2; a weak D match, TRBD1 (6 bases). Between the trimmed V and J ends, which lost 4 bases and 2 bases, there was a span of 11 bases. This CDR3 has 15 amino acids. Per germline, CDR1 MGHRA and CDR2 YSYEKL. The CDR3 here is CASSRGTTNTGELFF. The CDR3 nucleotides read TGCGCCAGCAGCCGGGGGACAACAAACACCGGGGAGCTGTTTTTT.

V and J are TRBV2 and TRBJ2-7, with D hard to call. Between the trimmed V and J ends, which lost 5 bases and 3 bases, there was a span of 14 bases. The CDR3 is 14 amino acids. Germline V gene lookup returns CDR1 SNHLY and CDR2 FYNNEI. The CDR3 sequence: CASSLAVTHYEQYF. CDR3 coding DNA: TGTGCCAGCAGTCTGGCCGTAACCCACTACGAGCAGTACTTC.

This rearrangement joins TRBV7-2 to TRBJ2-7; D gene uncertain. Trimming left V 5 bases short and J 3 bases short, with 11 bases between. The CDR3 contains 13 residues. Germline values: CDR1 SGHTA, CDR2 FQGNSA. CDR3 DNA sequence: TGTGCCAGCAGCCCTCCCTCTTTCTACGAGCAGTACTTC. Its translation: CASSPPSFYEQYF.

The rearrangement uses TRBV28 and TRBJ1-3; possibly TRBD1 for D (6 bases). Trimming took off 2 bases at V and 2 bases at J, with 10 bases between the two ends. Per germline, CDR1 MDHEN and CDR2 SYDVKM. This CDR3 is 15 amino acids long. The CDR3 region is CASSLMGATGNTIYF. The CDR3 DNA reads TGTGCCAGCAGTTTAATGGGGGCGACTGGAAACACCATATATTTT.

The chain uses TRBV7-2 and TRBJ1-5; D is ambiguous. V gave up 3 bases and J gave up 2 bases, with 11 bases separating them. This CDR3 contains 15 residues. CDR1 is SGHTA, CDR2 FQGNSA, per germline. CDR3 nucleotides: TGTGCCAGCAGCTTTCCCGAGGGCGGCAATCAGCCCCAGCATTTT. Encoded protein: CASSFPEGGNQPQHF.

Regarding this clone: The sample contains more than one DNA sequence encoding this CDR3. The V call is TRBV7-2, the J call TRBJ2-5; 8 positions match TRBD1. Germline CDR1 reads SGHTA; CDR2 reads FQGNSA. The J segment lost 5 bases and the V segment lost 4 bases, leaving 6 bases of the junction unmatched. The CDR3 is 14 amino acids. The CDR3 protein is CASSSNRGKETQYF. The CDR3 DNA follows: TGTGCCAGCAGCTCGAACAGGGGGAAGGAGACCCAGTACTTC.

On this clone itself: A read error is possible here, since a much larger clone lies one base away. Other DNA sequences in the sample encode the same CDR3. The chain carries TRBV7-2 and TRBJ2-7; no definite D call. The germline V gene encodes CDR1 SGHTA and CDR2 FQGNSA. Deletions cut 2 bases from V and 2 bases from J, with 4 bases between. This CDR3 comprises 12 residues. As DNA, the CDR3 is TGTGCCAGCAGCTTACCGACCTACGAGCAGTACTTC. Amino acids: CASSLPTYEQYF.